Below are 15 T cell receptor beta chains sequenced from a single sample in a study of cytomegalovirus exposure and HLA in healthy donors listed by TCRdb under 2017. Library prep was done by the immunoSEQ multiplex PCR assay. A mixture of 60 forward primers for TCR Vbeta segments and 13 reverse primers for TCR Jbeta segments was used in the multiplex PCR. TCRdb retrieved this table from immuneACCESS and kept in-frame rearrangements only. Not all clones are present; in checked studies, unresolved V genes account for under half, and no reason is known for the remainder. The sample table lists just under 250,000 clones, 82% of them with a count of one. Of the sample, around 5% is held by the ten largest clones. The specimen sequenced was PBMCs. The receptor set was obtained from a middle-aged woman in good health and CMV-seropositive.

The genes are TRBV19 and TRBJ1-1, with unresolved D. Trimming removed 5 bases at V and 1 base at J, with 11 bases between. The CDR3 sequence is 14 residues long. Looked up from germline, CDR1 is LNHDA and CDR2 is SQIVND (reference sequence). CDR3 sequence reads: CASSAQDTNTEAFF. For the CDR3, the DNA is TGTGCCAGTAGTGCCCAGGATACGAACACTGAAGCTTTCTTT.

The V call is TRBV7-2, the J call TRBJ2-5, with D possibly matching TRBD1 (6 bases). The CDR3 contains 12 residues. CDR1 SGHTA and CDR2 FQGNSA come from the germline V gene. V was shortened by 3 bases and J by 10 bases, with 12 bases between the two germline ends. The DNA for the CDR3 is TGTGCCAGCAGCTTGATGGGGGCGGGCCAGTACTTC. It codes for CASSLMGAGQYF.

The chain has TRBV30 and TRBJ1-1; TRBD1 is a possible D gene (5 bases). This CDR3 region has 13 residues. Germline CDR1 is GTSNPN and CDR2 is SVGIG (reference sequence). V lost 0 bases and J 4 bases, leaving 9 bases between the germline ends. CDR3 DNA: TGTGCCTGGAGTGTAGCAGGGATCACTGAAGCTTTCTTT. Translation gives CAWSVAGITEAFF.

The rearrangement links TRBV6-5 to TRBJ1-6, with D tentatively TRBD1 (6 bases). V lost 8 bases and J 8 bases, leaving 13 bases between the germline ends. The CDR3 sequence is 13 residues long. The germline V gene has CDR1 MNHEY and CDR2 SVGAGI. CDR3 protein: CASSGGWHSPLHF. The CDR3 nucleotides are TGTGCCAGCTCGGGGGGCTGGCATTCACCCCTCCACTTT.

V is TRBV27 and J is TRBJ2-1; D perhaps matches TRBD1 (5 bases). CDR3 length: 15 residues. CDR1 and CDR2 (germline): MNHEY, SMNVEV (reference sequence). The V end lost 7 bases, the J end lost 4 bases, and 17 bases lay between the germline ends. This chain's CDR3 is CASKKDGPGYNEQFF. For the CDR3, the DNA is TGTGCCAGCAAGAAGGATGGGCCAGGGTACAATGAGCAGTTCTTC.

The chain links TRBV5-1 to TRBJ2-1; 13 nucleotides agree with TRBD2. J lost 0 bases, V lost 4 bases, and 1 base had no gene match. This CDR3 has 16 amino acids. CDR1 and CDR2 (germline): SGHRS, YFSETQ. CDR3 nucleotides: TGCGCCAGCAGCGGACTAGCGGGGGCCTCCTACAATGAGCAGTTCTTC. Translation: CASSGLAGASYNEQFF.

V gene TRBV27 combines with J gene TRBJ2-7; no definite D call. The length of the CDR3 is 15 residues. Looked up from germline, CDR1 is MNHEY and CDR2 is SMNVEV (reference sequence). V was pared by 2 bases and J by 3 bases, with 14 bases between. CDR3 sequence reads: CASSLNTQRNYEQYF. The DNA for the CDR3 is TGTGCCAGCAGTTTAAATACACAGAGAAACTACGAGCAGTACTTC.

This chain links TRBV7-3 with TRBJ2-3; D may be TRBD2 (6 bases). This CDR3 has 14 residues. The germline CDR1 and CDR2 sequences are SGHTA and FQGTGA. V gave up 5 bases and J gave up 2 bases, with 11 bases separating them. CDR3 amino acids: CASSPGDPTDTQYF. CDR3 nucleotides: TGTGCCAGCAGCCCGGGGGACCCCACAGATACGCAGTATTTT.

This rearrangement joins TRBV10-1 to TRBJ2-5; TRBD1 agrees at 8 bases. The V and J ends lost 5 bases and 4 bases, in that order; junction bases with no gene match: 9. The CDR3 is 15 amino acids. CDR1 and CDR2 from the germline V gene are WNHNN and SYGVQD (reference sequence). The CDR3 spells CASSLGQGPAETQYF. CDR3 DNA sequence: TGCGCCAGCAGTCTCGGACAGGGACCGGCAGAGACCCAGTACTTC.

The chain uses TRBV5-4 and TRBJ2-5, with 7 bases matching TRBD2. With V trimmed by 2 bases and J by 1 base, 14 bases remained unmatched. The CDR3 has 18 amino acids. Germline V lookup: CDR1 SGHNT, CDR2 YYREEE (reference sequence). Here the CDR3 DNA reads TGTGCCAGCAGCTTCGGCCGCGGGACGACTAGCAGCCAAGAGACCCAGTACTTC. Its translation is CASSFGRGTTSSQETQYF.

This clone was counted between two and nine times. CDR3 in DNA: TGCAGCGCCCAAGGGGGGGGGAACACTGAAGCTTTCTTT. As protein: CSAQGGGNTEAFF. The rearrangement joins TRBV29-1 to TRBJ1-1; D might be TRBD1 (6 bases). Germline V gene sequence: CDR1 SQVTM, CDR2 ANQGSEA. The CDR3 totals 13 residues. Trimming shortened V by 7 bases and J by 1 base, and 13 bases separated the two germline ends.

This chain connects TRBV6-6 to TRBJ1-5; D perhaps matches TRBD1 (5 bases). CDR1 and CDR2 (germline): MNHNY, SVGAGI (reference sequence). The CDR3 consists of 15 residues. The V and J ends lost 2 bases and 1 base respectively, with 9 bases between them. CDR3 in amino acids: CASSYQGGSNQPQHF. DNA for the CDR3: TGTGCCAGCAGTTACCAGGGAGGAAGCAATCAGCCCCAGCATTTT.

The chain combines TRBV21-1 with TRBJ1-2. TRBV21-1 is assigned pseudogene status. The CDR3 sequence is 16 residues long. CDR3 DNA sequence: TGTGCCAGCAGCAAAGAGAGGGGGGGTCGTACCTATGGCTACACCTTC. Amino acid sequence: CASSKERGGRTYGYTF.

This clone was found a few times. The V call is TRBV7-6, the J call TRBJ2-1; 8 nucleotides line up with TRBD1. The CDR3 is 17 residues long. Germline-derived CDR1 and CDR2 are SGHVS and FNYEAQ. Losses at the gene ends were 5 bases for V and 4 bases for J; bases not matched to a gene: 13. CDR3 nucleotides: TGTGCCAGCAGCCTTGACACCGGGACAGGCCTATACAATGAGCAGTTCTTC. As protein: CASSLDTGTGLYNEQFF.

This sequence joins TRBV7-9 and TRBJ2-1; D remains ambiguous. Per germline, CDR1 SEHNR and CDR2 FQNEAQ (reference sequence). Trimming left V 1 base short and J 0 bases short, with 13 bases between. The CDR3 has 17 amino acids. CDR3 sequence (DNA): TGTGCCAGCAGCTTAGTTAGTCGGAGTGCCTCCTACAATGAGCAGTTCTTC. Protein sequence: CASSLVSRSASYNEQFF.